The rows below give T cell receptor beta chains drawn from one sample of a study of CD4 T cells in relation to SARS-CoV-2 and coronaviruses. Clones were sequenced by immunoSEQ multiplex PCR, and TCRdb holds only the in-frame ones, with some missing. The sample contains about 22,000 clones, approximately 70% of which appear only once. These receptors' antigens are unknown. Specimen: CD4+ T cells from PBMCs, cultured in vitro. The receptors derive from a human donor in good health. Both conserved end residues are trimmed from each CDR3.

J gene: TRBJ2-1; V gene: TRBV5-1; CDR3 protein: ASSQDPGAGINEQF
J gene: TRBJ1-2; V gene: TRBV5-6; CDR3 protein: ASSLFAGADGYT
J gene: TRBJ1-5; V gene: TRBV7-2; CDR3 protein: ASSLRTGGDNQPQH
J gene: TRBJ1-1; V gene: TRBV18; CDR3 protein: ASSPPAGGNEAF
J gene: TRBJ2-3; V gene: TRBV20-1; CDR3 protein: SASGGSFTDTQY
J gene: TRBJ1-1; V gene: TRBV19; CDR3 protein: ASSTGQGKAEAF
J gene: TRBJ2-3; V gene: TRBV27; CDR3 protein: ASSLMGQGKDTQY
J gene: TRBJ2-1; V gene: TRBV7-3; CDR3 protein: ASSLSGGSSHNEQF
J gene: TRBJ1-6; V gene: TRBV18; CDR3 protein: ASSPAGDDSPLH
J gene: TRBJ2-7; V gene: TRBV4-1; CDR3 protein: ASSQIPSGHYYEQY
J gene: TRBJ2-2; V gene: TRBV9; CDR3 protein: ASSVDNRGTGELF
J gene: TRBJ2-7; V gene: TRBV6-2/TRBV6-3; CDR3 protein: ASSPLGGGKQY
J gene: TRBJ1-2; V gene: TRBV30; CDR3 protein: ASPTRKDDRGYT
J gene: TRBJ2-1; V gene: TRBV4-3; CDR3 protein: ASSPVLAGYYNEQF
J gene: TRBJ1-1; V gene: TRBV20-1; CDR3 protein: SAARTTEAF
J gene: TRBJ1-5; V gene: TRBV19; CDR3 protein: ASNSQVVQPQH
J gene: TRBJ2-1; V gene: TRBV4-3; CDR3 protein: ASSQKMSSYNEQF
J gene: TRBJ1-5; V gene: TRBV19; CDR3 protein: ASRIQGGNQPQH
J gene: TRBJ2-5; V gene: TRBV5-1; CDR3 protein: ASSLDIQETQY
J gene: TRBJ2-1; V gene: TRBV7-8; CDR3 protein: ASSTILAGGLDEQF
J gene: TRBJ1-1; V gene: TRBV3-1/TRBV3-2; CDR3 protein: ASSRKDRINPPNTEAF
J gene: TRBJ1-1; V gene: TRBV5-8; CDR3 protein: ASILMNTEAF
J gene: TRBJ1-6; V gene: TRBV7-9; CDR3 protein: ASSLAAGRDSPLH
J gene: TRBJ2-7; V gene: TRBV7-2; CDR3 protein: ASSLDPTLGEQY
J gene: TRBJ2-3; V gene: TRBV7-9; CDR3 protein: ASSFMGGGDTDTQY
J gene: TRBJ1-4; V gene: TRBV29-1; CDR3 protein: SVGGGVGGSDEKLF
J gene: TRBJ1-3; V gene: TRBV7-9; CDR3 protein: ASWQGDSGNTIY
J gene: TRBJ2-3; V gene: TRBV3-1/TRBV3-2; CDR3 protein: ASSGGGSRYTTDTQY
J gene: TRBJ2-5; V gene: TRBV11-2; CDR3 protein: ASSLGRETQY
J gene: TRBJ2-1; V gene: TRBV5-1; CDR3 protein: ASSFIWEQGARYEQF
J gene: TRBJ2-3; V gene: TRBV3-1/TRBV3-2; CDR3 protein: ASSLRTGGARGDTQY